This is a list of T cell receptor beta chains from one sample in a study of graft-versus-host responses after intestinal transplantation. Libraries were prepared by immunoSEQ multiplex PCR; TCRdb keeps only in-frame clonotypes and omits some of them. The sample includes 80,000 to 95,000 clones, around 93% seen only once; the top ten take 2% to 2.5%. No antigen is known for these receptors. Sample: unstimulated CD8+ T cells sorted from spleen or lymph node cells, taken before intestinal transplant. Every receptor here comes from a human donor who received an intestinal transplant. Both conserved end residues are part of each CDR3. The order of the fields is J gene, D gene, V gene, CDR3 DNA, CDR3 protein. A D gene is named only where the DNA matches it firmly.

>TRBJ1-1|.|TRBV4-3
TGCGCCAGCAGCCAAGATGGCCGGGGAGAAGCTTTCTTT
CASSQDGRGEAFF
>TRBJ1-2|TRBD1|TRBV27
TGTGCCAGCAGTTTGACAGGGGCCCTCTATGGCTACACCTTC
CASSLTGALYGYTF
>TRBJ1-1|.|TRBV2
TGTGCCAGCAGGCGACAATATGGGGAGTGGAACACTGAAGCTTTCTTT
CASRRQYGEWNTEAFF
>TRBJ2-7|TRBD1|TRBV29-1
TGCAGCGTTGCCGGACAGGGAATAAATTGGGATTCACCCGAGCAGTACTTC
CSVAGQGINWDSPEQYF
>TRBJ2-7|.|TRBV11-2
TGTGCCAGCAGCTTAGGTTATAACAGCCACTACGAGCAGTACTTC
CASSLGYNSHYEQYF
>TRBJ1-1|.|TRBV10-2
TGCGCCAGCAGTGATTGGGGCAGGGCGAACACTGAAGCTTTCTTT
CASSDWGRANTEAFF
>TRBJ2-3|TRBD1|TRBV7-9
TGTGCCAGCAGCTCCGGACAGGGGTTGGATACGCAGTATTTT
CASSSGQGLDTQYF
>TRBJ2-7|TRBD2|TRBV4-2
TGTGCCAGCAGCCGCTGGACTAGCGGGGGCCCCGAGGATGGCTACGAGCAGTACTTC
CASSRWTSGGPEDGYEQYF
>TRBJ2-7|TRBD2|TRBV27
TGTGCCAGCAGTTTACGCGGGAGGGTATACGAGCAGTACTTC
CASSLRGRVYEQYF
>TRBJ2-2|.|TRBV27
TGTGCCAGCAGTTTTCTTGTCACCGGGGAGCTGTTTTTT
CASSFLVTGELFF
>TRBJ1-1|.|TRBV11-3
TGTGCCAGCAGCTTAGCAGGGGCGGACACTGAAGCTTTCTTT
CASSLAGADTEAFF
>TRBJ2-3|TRBD2|TRBV4-3
TGCGCCAGCAGCCAGCGGGGGGGCACAGATACGCAGTATTTT
CASSQRGGTDTQYF
>TRBJ1-1|TRBD1|TRBV4-3
TGCGCCAGCAGCCTACGGCGGGACAGGGGATTCACTGAAGCTTTCTTT
CASSLRRDRGFTEAFF
>TRBJ1-1|.|TRBV18
TGTGCCAGCTCACCCCAGGGATCTGAAGCTTTCTTT
CASSPQGSEAFF
>TRBJ1-2|.|TRBV25-1
TGTGCCAGCAGCCCCGCCGGGGACTATGGCTACACCTTC
CASSPAGDYGYTF
>TRBJ1-5|.|TRBV6-1
TGTGCCAGCAGTGAAATTCCTGGGAGTCAGCCCCAGCATTTT
CASSEIPGSQPQHF
>TRBJ1-3|TRBD1|TRBV7-9
TGTGCCAGCAGCCCGCTGGGAGGGACAGGGGGCGGTGGAAACACCATATATTTT
CASSPLGGTGGGGNTIYF
>TRBJ1-5|TRBD1|TRBV2
TGTGCCAGCAGTGAAGTAGGGGGCGGTCAGCCCCAGCATTTT
CASSEVGGGQPQHF